The entry below describes one TCR beta chain. Regulatory T cells were sorted as CD4+CD25hiCD127low/negative cells. Controls came from healthy donors unrelated to patients. The entry originates in a study of B cell selection in AIRE deficiency. Authors' methods: Patients' Tregs yielded some 5.6x10^4 distinct TCRbeta sequences; donors' 85,000 to 100,000. TCRdb's copy holds only in-frame clones and misses some; the assay was immunoSEQ multiplex PCR. The D gene and trimming were derived from the DNA, and the V and J assignments and clone size from that table. This table holds about 26,000 clones, 92% found once. The trim removed 4 bases at V and 3 bases at J, leaving 5 bases unmatched. There are 17 residues in the CDR3. Germline CDR1 is SGHRS and CDR2 is YFSETQ.

Sequenced sample: CD4+CD25+ Tregs sorted from PBMCs. The TCR comes from a human donor in good health. The chain has TRBV5-1 and TRBJ2-6; the match to TRBD1 covers 12 bases. The CDR3 here is CASSPRDRGHGANVLTF. The DNA for the CDR3 is TGCGCCAGCAGCCCCAGGGACAGGGGGCATGGGGCCAACGTCCTGACTTTC.